One and the same sample provided the 17 T cell receptor beta chains below, sequenced in a study of cytomegalovirus exposure and HLA in healthy donors. Primers included in the PCR were 60 Vbeta and 13 Jbeta primers. The assay was immunoSEQ multiplex PCR, and TCRdb's table has in-frame clones only and misses some. This table has about 85,000 clones, roughly 80% appearing once. Sequenced sample: PBMCs. The receptors stem from a man aged 50 to 59 in good health and CMV-seropositive.

This rearrangement joins TRBV9 to TRBJ1-5; D call uncertain. The germline gives CDR1 SGDLS, CDR2 YYNGEE. The CDR3 runs to 15 residues. Trimming pared 0 bases from V and 5 bases from J, leaving 12 bases between. For the CDR3, the DNA is TGTGCCAGCAGCGTAGCCCCAGGCAGAGATCAGCCCCAGCATTTT. Translation gives CASSVAPGRDQPQHF.

This clone was detected once. V usage is TRBV6-5 and J usage is TRBJ1-1; D possibly corresponds to TRBD1 (5 bases). Germline CDR1 and CDR2: MNHEY and SVGAGI. The CDR3 length is 14 residues. With 6 bases removed from V and 1 base from J, the gap between germline ends came to 12 bases. Written as DNA, the CDR3 is TGTGCCAGCAGCCTCTTCGGACAGAACACTGAAGCTTTCTTT. As protein: CASSLFGQNTEAFF.

The chain joins TRBV12-5 to TRBJ2-1; 7 bases map to TRBD2. The CDR3 is 13 amino acids. V shed 2 bases and J 9 bases; nucleotides not matched to a gene: 4. The germline gives CDR1 LGHNT, CDR2 FRNRAP. The CDR3 bases are TGTGCTAGTGGTTTGAGGCGGGAGACTGAGCAGTTCTTC. This encodes CASGLRRETEQFF.

The rearrangement uses TRBV30 and TRBJ2-7; D might be TRBD1 (6 bases). Trimming stripped 7 bases from V and 5 bases from J, with 15 bases between. Germline V CDR1 and CDR2: GTSNPN, SVGIG (reference sequence). The CDR3 is made up of 12 amino acids. CDR3 DNA sequence: TGTGCCTTGGAAGGGGGTGCGGACGAGCAGTACTTC. Encoded protein: CALEGGADEQYF.

The chain couples TRBV25-1 to TRBJ2-7; 7 bases agree with TRBD1. With V trimmed by 7 bases and J by 2 bases, 8 bases remained unmatched. Germline V gene sequence: CDR1 MGHDK, CDR2 SYGVNS. CDR3 length equals 14 residues. This chain's CDR3 is CASTRDRPTYEQYF. Here the CDR3 DNA reads TGTGCCAGCACCCGGGACAGACCCACCTACGAGCAGTACTTC.

The genes are TRBV2 and TRBJ2-1; 10 nucleotides match TRBD1. In germline, CDR1 is SNHLY, CDR2 FYNNEI. Losses at the gene ends were 6 bases for V and 8 bases for J; bases not matched to a gene: 4. CDR3 length equals 13 residues. The CDR3 DNA follows: TGTGCCAGCAGGGGACAGGGGCACGATGAGCAGTTCTTC. Translating gives CASRGQGHDEQFF.

The CDR3 protein is CASSLSGYEQYF. CDR3 nucleotide sequence: TGTGCCAGCAGCTTATCCGGCTACGAGCAGTACTTC. The chain uses TRBV7-9 and TRBJ2-7, with D unclear. From germline, CDR1 is SEHNR and CDR2 FQNEAQ (reference sequence). The V and J ends lost 2 bases and 3 bases respectively, with 5 bases between them. The CDR3 has 12 residues.

As to this clone: One end of the junction fails to match germline, which may point to a read error. The CDR3 DNA is TGTGCCAGCAAACCCGGGATTTTTTTT. It is translated as CASKPGIFF. V gene TRBV27 combines with J gene TRBJ2-3, with a tentative D call TRBD2 (5 bases). From germline, CDR1 is MNHEY and CDR2 SMNVEV (reference sequence). This CDR3 spans 9 amino acids.

The rearrangement uses TRBV7-7 and TRBJ2-7; D unresolved. The CDR3 spans 15 residues. From germline, CDR1 is SSHAT and CDR2 FNYEAQ (reference sequence). V was cut by 3 bases and J by 0 bases, with 12 bases left in between. Written as DNA, the CDR3 is TGTGCCAGCAGCTTCTCCAGTGACAACTCCTACGAGCAGTACTTC. Translating it yields CASSFSSDNSYEQYF.

The V and J genes are TRBV7-7 and TRBJ1-2, with D possibly being TRBD1 (6 bases). CDR1 SSHAT and CDR2 FNYEAQ come from the germline V gene (reference sequence). The CDR3 is made up of 21 amino acids. Deletions cut 8 bases from V and 5 bases from J, with 39 bases between. CDR3 region: CASFTNTTKKRLKGGLYGYTF. DNA for the CDR3: TGTGCCAGCTTCACCAACACTACCAAAAAGCGACTCAAAGGGGGATTGTATGGCTACACCTTC. Based on the CDR3 plus reference TRBV7-7 and TRBJ1-2, the full variable domain is GAGVSQSPRYKVTKRGQDVTLRCDPISSHATLYWYQQALGQGPEFLTYFNYEAQPDKSGLPSDRFSAERPEGSISTLTIQRTEQRDSAMYRCASFTNTTKKRLKGGLYGYTFGSGTRLTVV.

The genes are TRBV11-3 and TRBJ2-2; 11 nucleotides match TRBD2. This CDR3 is built from 12 residues. Germline CDR1 is SGHNT and CDR2 is YENEEA. The trim removed 8 bases at V and 11 bases at J, leaving 4 bases unmatched. CDR3 amino acids: CASRGTSGELFF. CDR3 bases: TGTGCCAGCCGAGGGACTAGCGGAGAGCTGTTTTTT. The full variable domain, its missing parts supplied by reference TRBV11-3 and TRBJ2-2, is EAGVVQSPRYKIIEKKQPVAFWCNPISGHNTLYWYLQNLGQGPELLIRYENEEAVDDSQLPKDRFSAERLKGVDSTLKIQPAELGDSAVYLCASRGTSGELFFGEGSRLTVL.

V usage is TRBV30 and J usage is TRBJ2-1; no definite D call. Deletions cut 1 base from V and 4 bases from J, with 11 bases between. There are 14 residues in the CDR3. Looked up from germline, CDR1 is GTSNPN and CDR2 is SVGIG (reference sequence). The CDR3 is CAWSGSGEYNEQFF. CDR3 DNA sequence: TGTGCCTGGAGTGGTAGTGGAGAATACAATGAGCAGTTCTTC.

The rearrangement links TRBV7-8 to TRBJ2-7, with TRBD1 matching 11 bases. The V gene end was trimmed by 3 bases and the J gene end by 6 bases; junction bases not matched to a gene: 1. The CDR3 loop spans 13 amino acids. Germline-derived CDR1 and CDR2 are SGHVS and FQNEAQ. The CDR3 bases are TGTGCCAGCAGCTTCGGGACAGGGGGCGAGCAGTACTTC. Residues: CASSFGTGGEQYF.

The chain carries TRBV7-6 and TRBJ2-7; 9 bases map to TRBD1. With V trimmed by 1 base and J by 3 bases, 1 base remained unmatched. Per the germline V gene, CDR1 is SGHVS and CDR2 is FNYEAQ. This CDR3 comprises 14 residues. CDR3 protein: CASSLGDRDYEQYF. CDR3 coding DNA: TGTGCCAGCAGCTTAGGGGACAGGGACTACGAGCAGTACTTC. The full variable domain, in which reference TRBV7-6 and TRBJ2-7 provide the parts outside the CDR3, is GAGVSQSPRYKVTKRGQDVALRCDPISGHVSLYWYRQALGQGPEFLTYFNYEAQQDKSGLPNDRFSAERPEGSISTLTIQRTEQRDSAMYRCASSLGDRDYEQYFGPGTRLTVT.

The chain recombines TRBV9 with TRBJ2-3; D may be TRBD1 (5 bases). V dropped 3 bases and J dropped 2 bases, with 7 bases sitting between them. The CDR3 sequence is 13 residues long. The germline CDR1 and CDR2 sequences are SGDLS and YYNGEE. The CDR3 region has the DNA TGTGCCAGCAGCGACAGGACCACAGATACGCAGTATTTT. This gives the protein CASSDRTTDTQYF.

The chain has TRBV6-5 and TRBJ1-2, with D possibly being TRBD1 (5 bases). Per germline, CDR1 MNHEY and CDR2 SVGAGI. The CDR3 runs 16 residues. V gave up 2 bases and J gave up 2 bases, with 15 bases separating them. The CDR3 coding sequence is TGTGCCAGCAGTTACGATGGGGCAGGGTCCAACTATGGCTACACCTTC. It is translated as CASSYDGAGSNYGYTF.

The V call is TRBV5-1, the J call TRBJ2-7; a possible D gene is TRBD1 (6 bases). The germline V gene encodes CDR1 SGHRS and CDR2 YFSETQ. Trimming took 4 bases from V and 0 from J, leaving 11 bases between them. CDR3 length: 14 residues. Written as DNA, the CDR3 is TGCGCCAGCAGCCCGGACAGCAGCTCCTACGAGCAGTACTTC. Translated, it gives CASSPDSSSYEQYF.